These 31 T cell receptor beta chains came from one sample sequenced in a study of radiotherapy plus CTLA-4 blockade in lung cancer (dated by TCRdb to the late 2010s). Library construction relied on the immunoSEQ multiplex PCR assay. In TCRdb, the immuneACCESS table is reduced to in-frame sequences with V and J assigned. These tables do not hold every clone; where another copy was compared, an unresolved V gene accounts for under half, and the others remain unexplained. Present in this sample are approximately 89,000 clones, around four fifths of which were seen just once. Together, the top ten hold roughly 15% of the sample. Here the sequenced sample was peripheral blood, taken from a patient treated with radiotherapy plus ipilimumab. The receptor set was obtained from a human donor with non-small cell lung cancer that progressed on radiotherapy plus ipilimumab.

The genes are TRBV19 and TRBJ2-6; weak D call: TRBD1 (5 bases). CDR3 length equals 15 residues. The V end was cut by 5 bases, the J end by 4 bases, with 12 bases between. CDR1 LNHDA and CDR2 SQIVND come from the germline V gene (reference sequence). Here the CDR3 DNA reads TGTGCCAGTAGTTTTTCAGGGCCCGGGGCCAACGTCCTGACTTTC. This codes for CASSFSGPGANVLTF.

The J gene is TRBJ1-2, the V gene TRBV4-1, with D perhaps matching TRBD1 (5 bases). CDR1 MGHRA and CDR2 YSYEKL come from the germline V gene. Trimming removed 0 bases from V and 4 bases from J, with 12 bases in between. The CDR3 has 15 amino acids. The DNA for the CDR3 is TGCGCCAGCAGCCAAGATTTCACGGGGCCCTATGGCTACACCTTC. Translating gives CASSQDFTGPYGYTF.

The V and J genes are TRBV5-6 and TRBJ1-1; D unresolved. With 1 base removed from V and 0 bases from J, the gap between germline ends came to 10 bases. The CDR3 length is 15 residues. Germline CDR1 is SGHDT and CDR2 is YYEEEE. This CDR3 is CASSLWWTLNTEAFF. The CDR3 region has the DNA TGTGCCAGCAGCTTGTGGTGGACCTTGAACACTGAAGCTTTCTTT.

The V gene is TRBV5-1, the J gene TRBJ2-1; D perhaps matches TRBD1 (5 bases). The CDR3 is 15 amino acids. The V gene lost 4 bases and the J gene lost 2 bases, with 13 bases spanning the gap. The germline V gene encodes CDR1 SGHRS and CDR2 YFSETQ. The CDR3 here is CASSTRTSTYNEQFF. CDR3 in DNA: TGCGCCAGCAGCACCCGGACAAGTACCTACAATGAGCAGTTCTTC.

The chain is built from TRBV7-8 and TRBJ2-5; D ambiguous. The CDR3 is 11 amino acids. V lost 2 bases and J 2 bases, leaving 0 bases between the germline ends. Germline values: CDR1 SGHVS, CDR2 FQNEAQ. The CDR3 protein is CASSLQETQYF. DNA of the CDR3: TGTGCCAGCAGCTTACAAGAGACCCAGTACTTC.

This chain's CDR3 is CASSRAQGGGANVLTF. The CDR3 nucleotides are TGTGCCAGCAGCCGGGCACAGGGCGGTGGGGCCAACGTCCTGACTTTC. J is TRBJ2-6 and V is TRBV4-2, with D maybe TRBD1 (6 bases). This CDR3 is built from 16 residues. Trimming left V 4 bases short and J 3 bases short, with 13 bases between. The germline V gene encodes CDR1 LGHNA and CDR2 YNFKEQ.

This chain connects TRBV7-8 to TRBJ2-7; 13 nucleotides agree with TRBD2. This CDR3 spans 16 amino acids. Per the germline V gene, CDR1 is SGHVS and CDR2 is FQNEAQ. The J segment lost 1 base and the V segment lost 4 bases, leaving 4 bases of the junction unmatched. The CDR3 reads CASSSLGLAGSYEQYF. The CDR3 DNA follows: TGTGCCAGCAGCTCCCTGGGACTAGCGGGGTCCTACGAGCAGTACTTC. Supplemented by reference TRBV7-8 and TRBJ2-7, the full variable domain reads GAGVSQSPRYKVAKRGQDVALRCDPISGHVSLFWYQQALGQGPEFLTYFQNEAQLDKSGLPSDRFFAERPEGSVSTLKIQRTQQEDSAVYLCASSSLGLAGSYEQYFGPGTRLTVT.

The chain has TRBV14 and TRBJ1-1; D is unresolved. V lost 0 bases to trimming and J lost 6 bases, with 11 bases between them. CDR3 length: 14 amino acids. Germline loops: CDR1 SGHDN, CDR2 FVKESK. The DNA for the CDR3 is TGTGCCAGCAGCCAAGAGGTCGTGGTCTCTGAAGCTTTCTTT. Its translation: CASSQEVVVSEAFF.

Comments on this clone: This likely comes from a read error, as the CDR3 has no conserved phenylalanine or tryptophan at its end. The chain joins TRBV7-2 to TRBJ1-2; D is uncertain. Germline CDR1 is SGHTA and CDR2 is FQGNSA. The V gene lost 6 bases and the J gene lost 8 bases, with 13 bases spanning the gap. The CDR3 spans 12 residues. In DNA form, the CDR3 reads TGTGCCAGCAGTCCTTCTCTTTACGGCTACACCCTC. As protein: CASSPSLYGYTL.

This chain connects TRBV4-3 to TRBJ1-1, with D maybe TRBD1 (6 bases). Per the germline V gene, CDR1 is LGHNA and CDR2 is YSLEER. Trimming removed 0 bases from V and 3 bases from J, with 8 bases in between. The CDR3 spans 14 residues. This CDR3 is CASSQDRGDTEAFF. CDR3 DNA: TGCGCCAGCAGCCAAGATAGGGGGGACACTGAAGCTTTCTTT.

The rearrangement joins TRBV4-2 to TRBJ2-2, with D unclear. CDR1 and CDR2 (germline): LGHNA, YNFKEQ. The CDR3 is 17 amino acids. Between the trimmed V and J ends, which lost 1 base and 6 bases, there was a span of 18 bases. This chain's CDR3 is CASSQGVSMSVPGELFF. CDR3 in DNA: TGTGCCAGCAGCCAAGGCGTCTCCATGAGCGTTCCCGGGGAGCTGTTTTTT.

The V call is TRBV7-9, the J call TRBJ1-1, with TRBD1 as a possible D gene (5 bases). Germline V gene lookup returns CDR1 SEHNR and CDR2 FQNEAQ (reference sequence). V was cut by 2 bases and J by 6 bases, with 16 bases left in between. This CDR3 is built from 15 residues. The CDR3 nucleotides are TGTGCCAGCAGCTTAAGTGAGGGGCGAGGGCCTGAAGCTTTCTTT. This gives the protein CASSLSEGRGPEAFF.

In its sample, this clone was seen once. This sequence joins TRBV10-3 and TRBJ1-1, with TRBD1 matching 8 bases. V trimming: 5 bases; J trimming: 1 base; junction bases outside the gene matches: 9. Germline CDR1 reads ENHRY; CDR2 reads SYGVKD. The CDR3 is made up of 16 amino acids. The CDR3 DNA sequence: TGTGCCATCAGTCCAGTTGGGGACAGGAGGAACACTGAAGCTTTCTTT. It encodes CAISPVGDRRNTEAFF.

V gene TRBV5-4 combines with J gene TRBJ2-7; 9 positions agree with TRBD1. Germline CDR1 and CDR2: SGHNT and YYREEE (reference sequence). This CDR3 is 13 amino acids long. V was clipped by 1 base and J by 5 bases; unmatched bases: 1. CDR3 region: CASSLTGGNEQYF. As DNA, the CDR3 is TGTGCCAGCAGCTTGACAGGGGGCAACGAGCAGTACTTC.

This clone was recorded a few times. The J gene is TRBJ2-2, the V gene TRBV6-5; no clear D gene. V lost 6 bases, J lost 1 base, and 6 bases lay in between. The germline gives CDR1 MNHEY, CDR2 SVGAGI. The CDR3 contains 13 residues. CDR3 in amino acids: CASRQENTGELFF. The CDR3 nucleotides are TGTGCCAGCAGGCAGGAGAACACCGGGGAGCTGTTTTTT.

This clone was found once. V is TRBV7-2 and J is TRBJ2-2, with D perhaps TRBD1 (6 bases). V lost 0 bases to trimming and J lost 4 bases, with 9 bases between them. Germline V lookup: CDR1 SGHTA, CDR2 FQGNSA. This CDR3 is 15 amino acids long. The CDR3 DNA reads TGTGCCAGCAGCTTAGCGGGGGCCGCCACCGGGGAGCTGTTTTTT. It yields the protein CASSLAGAATGELFF.

This sequence joins TRBV2 and TRBJ2-5; maybe TRBD1 (6 bases). The CDR3 extends over 13 amino acids. V shed 6 bases and J shed 5 bases, with 13 bases lying between them. Germline V gives CDR1 SNHLY, CDR2 FYNNEI. In nucleotides, the CDR3 is TGTGCCAGCAGGAACAGGGTTGTCGAGACCCAGTACTTC. This codes for CASRNRVVETQYF.

The chain combines TRBV10-3 with TRBJ2-7; unclear D gene. Trimming removed 7 bases at V and 0 bases at J, with 4 bases between. The CDR3 has 11 amino acids. Germline CDR1 ENHRY, CDR2 SYGVKD. CDR3 nucleotides: TGTGCCATCAAAGACTCCTACGAGCAGTACTTC. It yields the protein CAIKDSYEQYF.

This clone appeared a few times. The chain carries TRBV10-3 and TRBJ1-4; 8 nucleotides agree with TRBD1. This CDR3 region has 15 residues. Germline values: CDR1 ENHRY, CDR2 SYGVKD. The trim removed 5 bases at V and 5 bases at J, leaving 7 bases unmatched. The CDR3 region has the DNA TGTGCCATCAGTCCCCGGACAGGGACAAATGAAAAACTGTTTTTT. Translated, it gives CAISPRTGTNEKLFF.

This clone was counted a single time. The chain couples TRBV18 to TRBJ1-1; maybe TRBD1 (5 bases). Trimming cost V 2 bases and J 5 bases, with 12 bases left between them. The CDR3 runs to 14 residues. CDR1 and CDR2 from the germline V gene are KGHSH and LQKENI. The CDR3 sequence is CASSPGVGQTEAFF. CDR3 coding DNA: TGTGCCAGCTCACCAGGGGTGGGGCAGACTGAAGCTTTCTTT.

V and J are TRBV5-1 and TRBJ2-2, with 8 bases lining up with TRBD1. This CDR3 spans 16 amino acids. The germline V gene encodes CDR1 SGHRS and CDR2 YFSETQ. Trimming removed 0 bases from V and 5 bases from J; junction bases left unmatched: 6. In DNA form, the CDR3 reads TGCGCCAGCAGCTTGGCCGGGACAGGATTTACCGGGGAGCTGTTTTTT. The encoded protein is CASSLAGTGFTGELFF.

V gene TRBV18 combines with J gene TRBJ1-2, with D perhaps matching TRBD1 (6 bases). Trimming removed 3 bases from V and 4 bases from J, with 18 bases in between. Germline-derived CDR1 and CDR2 are KGHSH and LQKENI. The CDR3 has 16 residues. This CDR3 is CASSPGRQEPLYGYTF. The CDR3 nucleotides are TGTGCCAGCTCACCGGGACGACAGGAACCGCTCTATGGCTACACCTTC.

The chain is built from TRBV5-1 and TRBJ1-6; D possibly corresponds to TRBD1 (5 bases). V gave up 1 base and J gave up 6 bases, with 8 bases separating them. The CDR3 is 14 amino acids. Per germline, CDR1 SGHRS and CDR2 YFSETQ. The CDR3 is CASSLSQGNSPLHF. The CDR3 DNA follows: TGCGCCAGCAGCTTGAGTCAGGGTAATTCACCCCTCCACTTT.

In DNA form, the CDR3 reads TGTGCCAGCAGCTTAGTGGCTAGCGGGAAAGAGACCCAGTACTTC. It encodes CASSLVASGKETQYF. The chain recombines TRBV7-2 with TRBJ2-5, with 9 bases lining up with TRBD2. CDR1 is SGHTA, CDR2 FQGNSA, per germline. Trimming took 1 base from V and 3 from J; bases not matched to a gene: 3. CDR3 size: 15 residues.

The CDR3 region has the DNA TGTGCCAGCAGTCCGGTAGCCCTTTCTAACTATGGCTACACCTTC. Amino acid sequence: CASSPVALSNYGYTF. The chain carries TRBV6-5 and TRBJ1-2, with D hard to call. Deletions cut 5 bases from V and 0 bases from J, with 13 bases between. Germline CDR1 and CDR2: MNHEY and SVGAGI. The CDR3 loop spans 15 amino acids.

The chain uses TRBV6-6 and TRBJ2-2; 9 bases map to TRBD2. The CDR3 length is 15 residues. V dropped 8 bases and J dropped 5; count of bases not matched to a gene: 9. Germline assignment: CDR1 MNHNY and CDR2 SVGAGI (reference sequence). CDR3 protein: CASLEGLAETGELFF. The CDR3 nucleotides are TGTGCCAGCTTAGAGGGACTAGCCGAAACCGGGGAGCTGTTTTTT.

The chain joins TRBV7-9 to TRBJ1-2; D gene uncertain. Germline CDR1 and CDR2: SEHNR and FQNEAQ (reference sequence). The CDR3 covers 14 residues. The V end lost 7 bases, the J end lost 4 bases, and 16 bases lay between the germline ends. The CDR3: CASILLSVLYGYTF. The DNA of the CDR3 is TGTGCCAGCATCCTCCTCTCGGTCCTCTATGGCTACACCTTC.

About this clone itself: The same CDR3 also results from other DNA sequences found in this sample. The rearrangement links TRBV15 to TRBJ2-5; unclear D gene. V was cut by 1 base and J by 1 base, with 4 bases left in between. This CDR3 is 13 amino acids long. Germline V gene lookup returns CDR1 LNHNV and CDR2 YYDKDF (reference sequence). CDR3 sequence reads: CATSRGVQETQYF. The CDR3 coding sequence is TGTGCCACCAGCAGAGGGGTCCAAGAGACCCAGTACTTC.

The rearrangement links TRBV5-1 to TRBJ2-3, with TRBD2 as a possible D gene (6 bases). V was pared by 8 bases and J by 2 bases, with 18 bases between. CDR1 is SGHRS and CDR2 is YFSETQ in the germline V gene. This CDR3 spans 15 amino acids. In DNA form, the CDR3 reads TGCGCCAGTACCTACGGAGGGATTGACACAGATACGCAGTATTTT. Amino acid sequence: CASTYGGIDTDTQYF.

CDR3 loop: CASSPRQEDYYGYTF. CDR3 nucleotides: TGTGCCAGCTCACCACGACAGGAAGATTACTATGGCTACACCTTC. The V gene is TRBV18, the J gene TRBJ1-2, with D perhaps matching TRBD1 (6 bases). The germline gives CDR1 KGHSH, CDR2 LQKENI. The CDR3 loop spans 15 amino acids. V was shortened by 1 base and J by 3 bases, with 12 bases between the two germline ends.

The chain carries TRBV2 and TRBJ2-6; D uncertain. Germline V gene sequence: CDR1 SNHLY, CDR2 FYNNEI. The V end lost 3 bases, the J end lost 0 bases, and 21 bases lay between the germline ends. This CDR3 has 20 amino acids. The CDR3 is CASSELDGQASYSGANVLTF. CDR3 nucleotides: TGTGCCAGCAGTGAGCTGGACGGGCAGGCCAGCTACTCTGGGGCCAACGTCCTGACTTTC.